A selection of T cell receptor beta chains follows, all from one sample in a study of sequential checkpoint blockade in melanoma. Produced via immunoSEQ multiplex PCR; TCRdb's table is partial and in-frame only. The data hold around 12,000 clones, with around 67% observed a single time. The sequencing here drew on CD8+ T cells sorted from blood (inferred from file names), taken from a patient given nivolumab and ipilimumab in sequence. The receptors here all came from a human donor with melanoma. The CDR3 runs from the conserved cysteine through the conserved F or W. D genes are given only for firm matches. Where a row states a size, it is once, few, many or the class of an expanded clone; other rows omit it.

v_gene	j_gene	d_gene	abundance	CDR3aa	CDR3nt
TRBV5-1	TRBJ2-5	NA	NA	CASSLGGPPAETQYF	TGCGCCAGCAGCTTGGGCGGGCCCCCCGCGGAGACCCAGTACTTC
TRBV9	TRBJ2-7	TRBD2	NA	CASSYGLVTYEQYF	TGTGCCAGCAGCTACGGACTAGTTACCTACGAGCAGTACTTC
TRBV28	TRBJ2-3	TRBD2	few	CASSHAQGASGRATTDTQYF	TGTGCCAGCAGTCATGCACAGGGGGCTAGCGGGAGGGCAACCACAGATACGCAGTATTTT
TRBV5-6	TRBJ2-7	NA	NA	CASSDMTGDYEQYF	TGTGCCAGCAGCGATATGACAGGCGATTACGAGCAGTACTTC
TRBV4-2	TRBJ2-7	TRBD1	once	CASSQLQGATYEQYF	TGTGCCAGCAGCCAGCTTCAGGGGGCCACCTACGAGCAGTACTTC
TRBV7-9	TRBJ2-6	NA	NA	CASSQTVLTHPGANVLTF	TGTGCCAGCAGCCAAACGGTCCTCACCCATCCTGGGGCCAACGTCCTGACTTTC
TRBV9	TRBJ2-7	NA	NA	CASSSAGAAYEQYF	TGTGCCAGCAGCTCCGCAGGGGCGGCCTACGAGCAGTACTTC
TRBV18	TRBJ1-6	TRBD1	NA	CASSSDRAPGSPLHF	TGTGCCAGCTCATCCGACAGGGCCCCAGGATCACCCCTCCACTTT
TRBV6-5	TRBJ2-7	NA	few	CASSYGAHYEQYF	TGTGCCAGCAGTTACGGGGCACACTACGAGCAGTACTTC
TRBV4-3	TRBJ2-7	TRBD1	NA	CASSQWTGGSYEQYF	TGCGCCAGCAGCCAATGGACAGGGGGCTCCTACGAGCAGTACTTC
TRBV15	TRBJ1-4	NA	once	CATSRAGGVNEKLFF	TGTGCCACCAGCAGAGCCGGAGGGGTTAATGAAAAACTGTTTTTT
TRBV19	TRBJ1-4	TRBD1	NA	CASSTGGFGKLFF	TGTGCCAGTAGTACAGGGGGCTTCGGAAAACTGTTTTTT
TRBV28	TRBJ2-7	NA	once	CASSPGAGTDNYEQYF	TGTGCCAGCAGCCCAGGGGCCGGGACGGATAACTACGAGCAGTACTTC
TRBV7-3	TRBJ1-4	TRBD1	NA	CARISGQGCEKLFF	TGTGCCAGGATTTCGGGACAGGGATGTGAAAAACTGTTTTTT
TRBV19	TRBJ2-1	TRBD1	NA	CASSLRTGGNNEQFF	TGTGCCAGTAGTCTCCGGACAGGGGGAAACAATGAGCAGTTCTTC
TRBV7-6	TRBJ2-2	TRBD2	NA	CASSLAPTSGGSTGELFF	TGTGCCAGCAGCTTAGCCCCGACTAGCGGGGGGTCCACCGGGGAGCTGTTTTTT
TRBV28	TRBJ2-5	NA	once	CASSYFDSRGVETQYF	TGTGCCAGCAGTTACTTCGACAGCCGTGGGGTGGAGACCCAGTACTTC
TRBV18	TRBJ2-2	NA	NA	CASSPLDPGKRTGELFF	TGTGCCAGCTCGCCCCTAGATCCAGGGAAAAGGACCGGGGAGCTGTTTTTT
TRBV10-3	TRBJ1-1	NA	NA	CAISEESKNTEAFF	TGTGCCATCAGTGAAGAGAGTAAAAACACTGAAGCTTTCTTT
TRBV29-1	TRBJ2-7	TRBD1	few	CSVGTGAYEQYF	TGCAGCGTAGGGACAGGTGCCTACGAGCAGTACTTC
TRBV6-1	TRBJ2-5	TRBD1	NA	CASTDRDWETQYF	TGTGCCAGCACCGACAGGGATTGGGAGACCCAGTACTTC
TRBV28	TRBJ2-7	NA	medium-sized	CASSRPAYGSRYEQYF	TGTGCCAGCAGCCGCCCAGCCTACGGGAGCCGGTACGAGCAGTACTTC
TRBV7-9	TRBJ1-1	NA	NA	CASAGEPVGMNTEAFF	TGTGCCAGCGCCGGGGAGCCAGTAGGAATGAACACTGAAGCTTTCTTT
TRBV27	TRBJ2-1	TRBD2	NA	CASKEAGGGYNEQFF	TGTGCCAGCAAGGAAGCGGGAGGAGGGTACAATGAGCAGTTCTTC
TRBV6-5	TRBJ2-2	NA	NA	CASSTADTGELFF	TGTGCCAGCAGTACTGCCGACACCGGGGAGCTGTTTTTT
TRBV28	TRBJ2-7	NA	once	CASGPTQTRSYEQYF	TGTGCCAGCGGCCCCACGCAGACACGTTCCTACGAGCAGTACTTC
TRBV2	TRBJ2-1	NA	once	CASIGPGTRGNEQFF	TGTGCCAGCATCGGACCAGGGACCCGGGGGAATGAGCAGTTCTTC
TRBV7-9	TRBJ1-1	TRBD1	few	CASSLVTGGYTEAFF	TGTGCCAGCAGCTTAGTTACAGGGGGCTACACTGAAGCTTTCTTT
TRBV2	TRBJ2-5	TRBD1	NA	CASSEGQRLMETQYF	TGTGCCAGCAGCGAGGGACAGAGGCTGATGGAGACCCAGTACTTC
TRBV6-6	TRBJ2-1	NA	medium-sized	CASSDNEQFF	TGTGCCAGCAGCGACAATGAGCAGTTCTTC
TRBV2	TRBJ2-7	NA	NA	CASSADRSEQYF	TGTGCCAGCAGCGCAGATCGCAGCGAGCAGTACTTC
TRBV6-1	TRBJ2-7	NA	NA	CASSENSYEQYF	TGTGCCAGCAGTGAAAATAGCTACGAGCAGTACTTC
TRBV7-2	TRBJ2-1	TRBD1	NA	CASSATGTAYNEQFF	TGTGCCAGCAGCGCAACCGGGACAGCTTACAATGAGCAGTTCTTC
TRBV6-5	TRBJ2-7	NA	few	CASSYSYGGSYEQYF	TGTGCCAGCAGTTACTCGTACGGGGGCTCCTACGAGCAGTACTTC
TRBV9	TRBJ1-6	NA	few	CASSPDGENSPLHF	TGTGCCAGCTCCCCGGATGGGGAGAATTCACCCCTCCACTTT
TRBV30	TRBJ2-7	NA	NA	CAWSGRQHSYEQYF	TGTGCCTGGAGTGGGCGACAGCACTCCTACGAGCAGTACTTC
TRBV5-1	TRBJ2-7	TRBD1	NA	CASSSGTGGRKYEQYF	TGCGCCAGCAGCTCCGGGACAGGGGGGCGCAAATACGAGCAGTACTTC